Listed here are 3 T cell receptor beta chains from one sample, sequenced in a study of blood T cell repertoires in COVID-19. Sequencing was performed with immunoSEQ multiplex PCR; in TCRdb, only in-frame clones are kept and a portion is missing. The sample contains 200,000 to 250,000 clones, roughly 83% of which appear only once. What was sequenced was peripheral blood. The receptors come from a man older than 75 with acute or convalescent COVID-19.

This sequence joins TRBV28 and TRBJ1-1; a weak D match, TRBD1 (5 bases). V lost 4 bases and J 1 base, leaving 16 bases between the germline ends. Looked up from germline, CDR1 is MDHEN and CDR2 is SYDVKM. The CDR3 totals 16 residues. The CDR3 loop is CASSSTVGGKNTEAFF. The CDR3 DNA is TGTGCCAGCAGTTCCACTGTGGGGGGGAAGAACACTGAAGCTTTCTTT.

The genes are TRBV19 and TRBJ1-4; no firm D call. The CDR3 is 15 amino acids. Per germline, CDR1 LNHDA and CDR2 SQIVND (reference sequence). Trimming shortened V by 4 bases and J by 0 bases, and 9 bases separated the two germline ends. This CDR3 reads CASSTLDATNEKLFF. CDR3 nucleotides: TGTGCCAGTAGTACCCTAGATGCAACTAATGAAAAACTGTTTTTT.

The CDR3 nucleotides are TGTGCCAGCAGCGCCACAGGGAGTGGAAACACCATATATTTT. It codes for CASSATGSGNTIYF. This chain connects TRBV9 to TRBJ1-3, with TRBD1 as a possible D gene (6 bases). Germline V CDR1 and CDR2: SGDLS, YYNGEE. V was shortened by 3 bases and J by 3 bases, with 10 bases between the two germline ends. This CDR3 region has 14 residues.